This T cell receptor (beta chain) was recovered during a study of OX40 agonist ivuxolimab in advanced cancers. The data were produced by immunoSEQ multiplex PCR, yet TCRdb's version contains in-frame clones alone and is incomplete. The data show tens of thousands of clones, around 90% seen once. The CDR3 is made up of 16 amino acids. CDR1 and CDR2 from the germline V gene are SGDLS and YYNGEE. Trimming shortened V by 0 bases and J by 0 bases, and 12 bases separated the two germline ends. The receptor comes from an adult with an advanced solid tumor such as melanoma, head and neck, liver or kidney cancer. The rearrangement links TRBV9 to TRBJ1-1; weak D call: TRBD1 (6 bases). This material consisted of CD4+ or CD8+ T cells sorted from blood, taken in a trial of the OX40 agonist ivuxolimab. CDR3 DNA sequence: TGTGCCAGCAGCGTAGGGAGGGACACGTTGAACACTGAAGCTTTCTTT. This sequence encodes CASSVGRDTLNTEAFF.